This T cell receptor (beta chain) was sequenced for a study of blood T cell repertoires in COVID-19. Study at large: Sample material is recorded as cDNA or gDNA derived from T cells, B-cell-depleted T cells, or PBMCs.

On this clone itself: Sequence at one end of the junction differs from germline and may be a read error.

Original handling: Reference gene primer amplification yielded estimated nucleated cell counts. Generated by immunoSEQ multiplex PCR, the TCRdb table keeps only in-frame clones and is missing some. V and J calls and clone size are as listed in that table; D and trimming were resolved from the DNA. The profile covers over 300,000 clones, with 90% appearing a single time and 6.5% taken by the ten largest. The germline CDR1 and CDR2 sequences are LGHNA and YNFKEQ. CDR3 length equals 14 residues. The origin of this receptor is a man between 18 and 35 years old with active or convalescent COVID-19. The V and J genes are TRBV4-2 and TRBJ1-1, with TRBD1 as a possible D gene (6 bases). The sample was peripheral blood. The CDR3 bases are TGTGCCAGCACCCAAGCGGACAGCTACACTGAAGCTTTCTTT. As protein: CASTQADSYTEAFF.